The 20 T cell receptor beta chains presented below share a single source sample, sequenced in a study of spatial heterogeneity in lung cancer. Time point defined: sample taken at primary tumor resection. Sequencing covered unsorted whole RNA taken from tumor, nontumor lung or frozen PBMC. TCRdb re-analysed the 5' RACE reads in MiXCR, keeping a single row per CDR3 protein. Found here are tens of thousands of distinct CDR3 sequences, approximately 7% of them singletons; the top ten hold approximately 2.6%. Sequenced here: PBMCs, sampled at surgery. These receptors originate from a female donor with early-stage non-small cell lung cancer.

This clonotype showed up just a few times. The CDR3 region has the DNA TGCAGTGCTACTCCAGGAGTAACAGATACGCAGTATTTT. It encodes CSATPGVTDTQYF. The chain links TRBV20-1 to TRBJ2-3; D gene ambiguous. Germline CDR1 reads DFQATT; CDR2 reads SNEGSKA (reference sequence). With 4 bases removed from V and 3 bases from J, the gap between germline ends came to 11 bases. This CDR3 contains 13 residues.

The table lists this clonotype with a few counts. The gene calls are TRBV6-1 and TRBJ1-6; no firm D call. This CDR3 has 13 residues. Germline V gives CDR1 MNHNS, CDR2 SASEGT. Trimming removed 0 bases from V and 10 bases from J, with 7 bases in between. The CDR3, as DNA: TGTGCCAGCAGTGAAGCTGTTGTCTCACCCCTCCACTTT. Translation gives CASSEAVVSPLHF.

This clonotype was seen ten or more times. The V and J genes are TRBV9 and TRBJ2-7; 8 bases align to TRBD1. CDR1 SGDLS and CDR2 YYNGEE come from the germline V gene. The CDR3 totals 15 residues. The V gene end was trimmed by 2 bases and the J gene end by 4 bases; junction bases not matched to a gene: 8. In DNA, the CDR3 is TGTGCCAGCAGCGTTCAGCCGGGACAGGCTTACGAGCAGTACTTC. As protein: CASSVQPGQAYEQYF.

This clonotype was counted a few times. The chain recombines TRBV12-3 or TRBV12-4 with TRBJ1-5; TRBD1 is a possible D gene (6 bases). The V end was cut by 6 bases, the J end by 5 bases, with 14 bases between. CDR3 size: 14 residues. The CDR3 DNA reads as TGTGCCAGCAGCCAGGGGAGGGGGTATCAGCCCCAGCATTTT. This codes for CASSQGRGYQPQHF.

This chain connects TRBV6-2 or TRBV6-3 to TRBJ1-1; TRBD1 aligns across 9 bases. The length of the CDR3 is 14 residues. The V gene end was trimmed by 5 bases and the J gene end by 5 bases; junction bases not matched to a gene: 6. Per the germline V gene, CDR1 is MNHEY and CDR2 is SVGEGT. CDR3 bases: TGTGCCAGCAGTGAGGACAGGGGAGGGACTGAAGCTTTCTTT. It is translated as CASSEDRGGTEAFF.

This clonotype came up many times. The V call is TRBV19, the J call TRBJ2-3; 7 bases agree with TRBD2. With 3 bases clipped from V and 5 bases from J, the junction kept 2 bases outside the gene matches. This CDR3 is built from 13 residues. Germline V CDR1 and CDR2: LNHDA, SQIVND (reference sequence). The CDR3, as DNA: TGTGCCAGTAGTATTTGGACTAGAGATACGCAGTATTTT. It is translated as CASSIWTRDTQYF. Combining the CDR3 with reference TRBV19 and TRBJ2-3 gives the whole variable domain DGGITQSPKYLFRKEGQNVTLSCEQNLNHDAMYWYRQDPGQGLRLIYYSQIVNDFQKGDIAEGYSVSREKKESFPLTVTSAQKNPTAFYLCASSIWTRDTQYFGPGTRLTVL.

This clonotype occurred a few times. The chain employs TRBV7-9 and TRBJ1-5; a weak D match, TRBD1 (6 bases). CDR3 length: 13 residues. V lost 5 bases, J lost 9 bases, and 14 bases lay in between. CDR1 is SEHNR and CDR2 is FQNEAQ in the germline V gene (reference sequence). DNA of the CDR3: TGTGCCAGCAGCCCCGCCGACAGGAGGCCCCAGCATTTT. It codes for CASSPADRRPQHF.

With respect to this clonotype: Just one base apart from a much larger clone, this may be a read error. V usage is TRBV28 and J usage is TRBJ1-2, with 10 bases lining up with TRBD1. The CDR3 length is 17 residues. The junction had 23 bases not matched to a gene; V was cut back by 11 bases and J by 8 bases. In germline, CDR1 is MDHEN, CDR2 SYDVKM. The DNA for the CDR3 is TGTGCCGCCACTCCTGGGACAGGGGAAAAAGCTTTTCGGGGCTACACCTTC. Protein product: CAATPGTGEKAFRGYTF.

This clonotype has a count of ten or more. The chain combines TRBV3-1 with TRBJ2-7, with D tentatively TRBD1 or TRBD2 (5 bases each). There are 13 residues in the CDR3. V gave up 5 bases and J gave up 3 bases, with 11 bases separating them. Germline-derived CDR1 and CDR2 are LGHDT and YNNKEL (reference sequence). The CDR3 DNA sequence: TGTGCCAGCAGCTACGGGGCCCTCTACGAGCAGTACTTC. Translation: CASSYGALYEQYF.

A few counts support this clonotype. The rearrangement links TRBV7-6 to TRBJ2-5; 7 positions match TRBD2. Losses at the gene ends were 0 bases for V and 1 base for J; bases not matched to a gene: 2. This CDR3 contains 15 residues. CDR1 and CDR2 from the germline V gene are SGHVS and FNYEAQ. The CDR3: CASSLAGGFQETQYF. As DNA, the CDR3 is TGTGCCAGCAGCTTAGCGGGGGGGTTCCAAGAGACCCAGTACTTC.

This clonotype was picked up many times. The chain has TRBV29-1 and TRBJ1-2, with 9 positions matching TRBD1. The CDR3 runs 11 residues. Unmatched junction bases numbered 4, after V lost 4 bases and J lost 10 bases. Germline CDR1 and CDR2: SQVTM and ANQGSEA. CDR3 in amino acids: CSVGQGGDYTF. The CDR3 bases are TGCAGCGTTGGACAGGGGGGTGACTACACCTTC.

The V gene is TRBV11-2, the J gene TRBJ2-3; 8 positions agree with TRBD2. The germline gives CDR1 SGHAT, CDR2 FQNNGV. The V gene end was trimmed by 2 bases and the J gene end by 8 bases; junction bases not matched to a gene: 6. The CDR3 length is 14 residues. This CDR3 reads CASSLLAGTGTQYF. The CDR3, as DNA: TGTGCCAGCAGCTTATTAGCGGGGACGGGTACGCAGTATTTT.

The chain links TRBV29-1 to TRBJ2-1, with D perhaps matching TRBD1 (6 bases). The CDR3 runs to 14 residues. CDR1 SQVTM and CDR2 ANQGSEA come from the germline V gene. Between the trimmed V and J ends, which lost 1 base and 6 bases, there was a span of 13 bases. CDR3 in amino acids: CSVEVDRRINEQFF. CDR3 bases: TGCAGCGTTGAAGTCGACAGGCGGATCAATGAGCAGTTCTTC.

The table lists this clonotype with a count of one. J is TRBJ2-5 and V is TRBV7-3, with a tentative D call TRBD1 (7 bases). Germline CDR1 reads SGHTA; CDR2 reads FQGTGA. This CDR3 has 15 residues. V lost 4 bases and J 1 base, leaving 13 bases between the germline ends. The CDR3 loop is CASSYQGGGQETQYF. DNA of the CDR3: TGTGCCAGCAGCTATCAGGGGGGAGGCCAAGAGACCCAGTACTTC.

This clonotype has a count of ten or more. Written as DNA, the CDR3 is TGTGCCAGCAGCTTGGCGTTCGTCAGGGGAAGGAGCACCGGGGAGCTGTTTTTT. This sequence encodes CASSLAFVRGRSTGELFF. The rearrangement joins TRBV5-5 to TRBJ2-2; tentatively, D is TRBD1 (6 bases). Trimming took 0 bases from V and 4 from J, leaving 19 bases between them. The germline V gene encodes CDR1 SGHKS and CDR2 YYEKEE (reference sequence). This CDR3 is built from 18 residues.

This rearrangement joins TRBV6-2 or TRBV6-3 to TRBJ2-7; D is uncertain. Trimming pared 5 bases from V and 7 bases from J, leaving 9 bases between. In germline, CDR1 is MNHEY, CDR2 SVGEGT. This CDR3 is built from 11 residues. The CDR3: CASSALSEQYF. In DNA form, the CDR3 reads TGTGCCAGCAGTGCACTTTCTGAGCAGTACTTC.

This clonotype came up many times. The gene calls are TRBV10-3 and TRBJ1-4, with D uncertain. This CDR3 contains 12 residues. Trimming removed 1 base at V and 7 bases at J, with 4 bases between. CDR1 is ENHRY and CDR2 is SYGVKD in the germline V gene. For the CDR3, the DNA is TGTGCCATCAGTGAGTTGGGTGAAAAACTGTTTTTT. Protein product: CAISELGEKLFF.

The table lists this clonotype with many counts. The rearrangement uses TRBV30 and TRBJ2-2; D remains ambiguous. This CDR3 comprises 13 residues. The germline gives CDR1 GTSNPN, CDR2 SVGIG (reference sequence). V gave up 3 bases and J gave up 6 bases, with 11 bases separating them. The CDR3 coding sequence is TGTGCCTGGAGGCCACGTTTGGCCGGGGAGCTGTTTTTT. It translates to CAWRPRLAGELFF.

This clonotype showed up many times. The J gene is TRBJ2-2, the V gene TRBV30; D is ambiguous. Between the trimmed V and J ends, which lost 6 bases and 1 base, there was a span of 12 bases. The CDR3 has 14 residues. Germline assignment: CDR1 GTSNPN and CDR2 SVGIG (reference sequence). DNA for the CDR3: TGTGCCTGCTCTTCGACTGTGAACACCGGGGAGCTGTTTTTT. This gives the protein CACSSTVNTGELFF.

The chain combines TRBV7-8 with TRBJ2-1, with D maybe TRBD2 (6 bases). Trimming removed 6 bases at V and 2 bases at J, with 26 bases between. The length of the CDR3 is 19 residues. Germline loops: CDR1 SGHVS, CDR2 FQNEAQ. DNA of the CDR3: TGTGCCAGCAGGCAAACGGCGACACTCCTGTGGGAGGCCTACAATGAGCAGTTCTTC. This translates into CASRQTATLLWEAYNEQFF.